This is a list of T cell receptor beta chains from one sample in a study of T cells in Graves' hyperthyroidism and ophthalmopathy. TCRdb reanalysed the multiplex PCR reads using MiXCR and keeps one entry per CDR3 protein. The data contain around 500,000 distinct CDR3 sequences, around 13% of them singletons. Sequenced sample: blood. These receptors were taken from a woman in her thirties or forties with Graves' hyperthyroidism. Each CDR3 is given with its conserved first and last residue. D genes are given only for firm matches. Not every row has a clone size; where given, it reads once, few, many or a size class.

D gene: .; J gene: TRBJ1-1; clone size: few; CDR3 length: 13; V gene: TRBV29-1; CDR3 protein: CSVPGHQNTEAFF; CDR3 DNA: TGCAGCGTTCCGGGACACCAGAACACTGAAGCTTTCTTT
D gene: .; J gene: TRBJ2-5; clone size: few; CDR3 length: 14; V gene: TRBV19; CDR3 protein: CASSHGSPGETQYF; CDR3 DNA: TGTGCCAGTAGTCATGGATCTCCCGGGGAGACCCAGTACTTC
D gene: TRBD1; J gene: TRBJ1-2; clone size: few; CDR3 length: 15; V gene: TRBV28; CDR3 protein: CASSETGRWNYGYTF; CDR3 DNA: TGTGCCAGCAGCGAGACAGGGAGGTGGAACTATGGCTACACCTTC
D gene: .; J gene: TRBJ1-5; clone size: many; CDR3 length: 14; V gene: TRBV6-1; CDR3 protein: CAGGGVPQGQPQHF; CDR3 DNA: TGTGCCGGCGGGGGGGTTCCGCAGGGTCAGCCCCAGCATTTT
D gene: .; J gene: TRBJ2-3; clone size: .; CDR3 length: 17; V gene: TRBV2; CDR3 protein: CASSEGGRGRATDTQYF; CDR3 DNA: TGTGCCAGCAGTGAAGGCGGGCGGGGGCGGGCCACAGATACGCAGTATTTT
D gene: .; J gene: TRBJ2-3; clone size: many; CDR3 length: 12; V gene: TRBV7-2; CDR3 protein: CASSLLVNTQYF; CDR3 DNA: TGTGCCAGCAGCTTATTGGTGAATACGCAGTATTTT
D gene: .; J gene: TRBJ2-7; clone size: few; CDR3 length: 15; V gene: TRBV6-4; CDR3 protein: CASSDRGFGSYEQYF; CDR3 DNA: TGTGCCAGCAGTGACCGGGGGTTTGGCTCCTACGAGCAGTACTTC
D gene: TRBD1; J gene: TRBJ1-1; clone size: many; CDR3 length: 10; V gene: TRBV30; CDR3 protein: CAGFRGEAFF; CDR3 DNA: TGTGCCGGGTTCAGGGGGGAAGCTTTCTTT
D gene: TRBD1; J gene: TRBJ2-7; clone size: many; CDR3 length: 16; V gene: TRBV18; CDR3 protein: CASSPTWGTGPPEQYF; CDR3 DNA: TGTGCCAGCTCACCGACCTGGGGGACAGGGCCGCCCGAGCAGTACTTC
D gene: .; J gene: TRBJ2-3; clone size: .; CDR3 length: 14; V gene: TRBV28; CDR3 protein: CASSSPGVRDTQYF; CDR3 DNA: TGTGCCAGCAGTTCCCCGGGAGTTAGAGATACGCAGTATTTT
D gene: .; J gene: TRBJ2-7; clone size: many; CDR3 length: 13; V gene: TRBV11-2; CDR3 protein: CASSFASEYEQYF; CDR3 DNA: TGTGCCAGCAGCTTCGCTAGCGAGTACGAGCAGTACTTC
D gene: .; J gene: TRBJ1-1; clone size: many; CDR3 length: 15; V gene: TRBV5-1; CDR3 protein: CASSQDLPGNTEAFF; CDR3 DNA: TGCGCCAGCAGCCAGGACCTTCCCGGGAACACTGAAGCTTTCTTT
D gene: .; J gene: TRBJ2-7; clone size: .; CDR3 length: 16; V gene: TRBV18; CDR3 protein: CASSPRVLTPSYEQYF; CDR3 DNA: TGTGCCAGCTCACCACGAGTTCTGACTCCTTCCTACGAGCAGTACTTC
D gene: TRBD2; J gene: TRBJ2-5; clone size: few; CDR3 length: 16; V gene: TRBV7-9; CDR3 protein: CASSLKTSGSQETQYF; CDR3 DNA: TGTGCCAGCAGCTTAAAGACTAGCGGGAGTCAGGAGACCCAGTACTTC
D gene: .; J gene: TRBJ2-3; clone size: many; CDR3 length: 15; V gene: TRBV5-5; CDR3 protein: CASSLVGPRTDTQYF; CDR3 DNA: TGTGCCAGCAGCTTGGTGGGCCCTCGCACAGATACGCAGTATTTT
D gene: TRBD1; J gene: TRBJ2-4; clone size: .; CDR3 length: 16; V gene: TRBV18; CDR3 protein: CASSPGTGGAKNIQYF; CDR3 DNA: TGTGCCAGCTCACCCGGGACAGGGGGCGCCAAAAACATTCAGTACTTC
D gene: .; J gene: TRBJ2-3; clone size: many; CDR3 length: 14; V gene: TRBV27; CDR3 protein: CASSFSPITDTQYF; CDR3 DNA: TGTGCCAGCAGTTTTTCCCCGATCACAGATACGCAGTATTTT
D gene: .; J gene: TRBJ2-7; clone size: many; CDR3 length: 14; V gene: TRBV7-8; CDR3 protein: CASSLKVSSGEQYF; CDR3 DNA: TGTGCCAGCAGCTTAAAGGTCTCCTCGGGCGAGCAGTACTTC
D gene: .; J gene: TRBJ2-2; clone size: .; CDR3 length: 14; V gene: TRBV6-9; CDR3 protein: CASSSQRNTGELFF; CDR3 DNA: TGTGCCAGCAGTTCCCAGAGGAACACCGGGGAGCTGTTTTTT
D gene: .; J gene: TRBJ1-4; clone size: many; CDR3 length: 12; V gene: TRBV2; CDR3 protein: CASSDLNEKLFF; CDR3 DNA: TGTGCCAGCAGTGACCTTAATGAAAAACTGTTTTTT
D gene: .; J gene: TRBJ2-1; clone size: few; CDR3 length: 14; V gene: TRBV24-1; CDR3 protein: CATSGTPDYNEQFF; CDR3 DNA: TGTGCCACCAGCGGGACTCCGGATTACAATGAGCAGTTCTTC
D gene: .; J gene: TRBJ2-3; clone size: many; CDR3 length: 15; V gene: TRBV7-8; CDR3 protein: CASSLLGSYTDTQYF; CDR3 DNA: TGTGCCAGCAGCCTACTTGGATCTTACACAGATACGCAGTATTTT
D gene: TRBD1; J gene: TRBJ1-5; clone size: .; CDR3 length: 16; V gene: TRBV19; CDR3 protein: CASSIRSTGLIQPQHF; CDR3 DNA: TGTGCCAGTAGTATTAGGTCGACAGGGCTGATTCAGCCCCAGCATTTT
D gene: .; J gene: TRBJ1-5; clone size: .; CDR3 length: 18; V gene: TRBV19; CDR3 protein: CASSMNFVGTHSNQPQHF; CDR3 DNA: TGTGCCAGTAGTATGAATTTTGTGGGGACCCATAGCAATCAGCCCCAGCATTTT
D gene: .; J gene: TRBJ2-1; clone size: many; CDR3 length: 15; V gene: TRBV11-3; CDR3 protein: CASRGGGSLSNEQFF; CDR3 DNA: TGTGCCAGCAGGGGGGGCGGGAGTCTCTCCAATGAGCAGTTCTTC
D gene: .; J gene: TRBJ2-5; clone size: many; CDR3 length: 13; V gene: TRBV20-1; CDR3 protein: CSARQTEGLTQYF; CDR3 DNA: TGCAGTGCTAGGCAGACCGAGGGCCTGACCCAGTACTTC
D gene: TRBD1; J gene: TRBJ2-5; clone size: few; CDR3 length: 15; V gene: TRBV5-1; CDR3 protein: CASSPIDRGLETQYF; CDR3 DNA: TGCGCCAGCAGCCCCATAGACAGGGGGCTTGAGACCCAGTACTTC
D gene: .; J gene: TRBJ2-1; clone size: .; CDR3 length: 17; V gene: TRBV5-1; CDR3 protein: CASSLEPTGTPGDEQFF; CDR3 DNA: TGCGCCAGCAGCTTAGAACCTACCGGGACCCCGGGGGATGAGCAGTTCTTC
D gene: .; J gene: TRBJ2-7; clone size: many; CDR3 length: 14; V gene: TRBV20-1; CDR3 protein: CSALWARSSYEQYF; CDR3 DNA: TGCAGTGCCCTCTGGGCCAGGAGCTCCTACGAGCAGTACTTC
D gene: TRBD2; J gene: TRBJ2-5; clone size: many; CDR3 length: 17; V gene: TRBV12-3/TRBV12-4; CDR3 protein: CASSLGAGGGIGETQYF; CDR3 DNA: TGTGCCAGCAGTTTAGGGGCGGGAGGTGGTATTGGAGAGACCCAGTACTTC
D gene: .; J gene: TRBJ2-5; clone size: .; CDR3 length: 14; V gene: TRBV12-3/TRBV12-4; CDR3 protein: CASSLNRRQETQYF; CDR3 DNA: TGTGCCAGCAGTTTAAACAGGCGTCAAGAGACCCAGTACTTC
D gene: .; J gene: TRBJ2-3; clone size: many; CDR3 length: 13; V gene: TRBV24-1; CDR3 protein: CATSDGSTDTQYF; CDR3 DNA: TGTGCCACCAGTGATGGTAGCACAGATACGCAGTATTTT
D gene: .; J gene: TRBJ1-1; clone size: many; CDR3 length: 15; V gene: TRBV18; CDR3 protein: CASSPPPTVGSEAFF; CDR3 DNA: TGTGCCAGCTCACCACCGCCGACAGTTGGTTCTGAAGCTTTCTTT
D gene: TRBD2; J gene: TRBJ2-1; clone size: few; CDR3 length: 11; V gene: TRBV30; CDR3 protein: CAWSAGTSKFF; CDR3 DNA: TGTGCCTGGAGTGCCGGGACTAGCAAGTTCTTC
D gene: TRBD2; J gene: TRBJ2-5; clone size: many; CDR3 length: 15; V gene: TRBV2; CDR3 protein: CASSFYGLAEETQYF; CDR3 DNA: TGTGCCAGCAGTTTCTATGGACTAGCAGAAGAGACCCAGTACTTC
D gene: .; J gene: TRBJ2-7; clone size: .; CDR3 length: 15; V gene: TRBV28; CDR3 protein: CTSSSPRGRDYEQYF; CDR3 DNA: TGTACCAGCAGTTCCCCTCGGGGAAGGGATTACGAGCAGTACTTC
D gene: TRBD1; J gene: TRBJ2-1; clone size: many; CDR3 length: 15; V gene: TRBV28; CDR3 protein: CASSLFRGSYNEQFF; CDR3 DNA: TGTGCCAGCAGTTTGTTCAGGGGGAGCTACAATGAGCAGTTCTTC
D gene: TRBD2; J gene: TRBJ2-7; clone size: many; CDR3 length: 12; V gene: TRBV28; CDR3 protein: CAGASGNYEQYF; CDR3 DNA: TGTGCCGGCGCTAGCGGGAACTACGAGCAGTACTTC
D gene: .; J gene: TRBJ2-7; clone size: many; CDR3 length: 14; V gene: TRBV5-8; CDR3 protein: CASAPGHTTYEQYF; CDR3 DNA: TGTGCCAGCGCTCCGGGACACACGACCTACGAGCAGTACTTC
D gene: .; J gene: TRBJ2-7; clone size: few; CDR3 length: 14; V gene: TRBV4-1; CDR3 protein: CASSHRVSSYEQYF; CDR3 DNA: TGCGCCAGCAGCCACCGTGTCAGCTCCTACGAGCAGTACTTC
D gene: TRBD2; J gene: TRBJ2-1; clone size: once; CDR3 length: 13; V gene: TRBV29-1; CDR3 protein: CSHSGRAMNEQFF; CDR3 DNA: TGCAGTCACAGCGGGAGGGCCATGAATGAGCAGTTCTTC
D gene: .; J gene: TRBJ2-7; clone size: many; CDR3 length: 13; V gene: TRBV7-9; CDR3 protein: CASSPHAGSEQYF; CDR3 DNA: TGTGCCAGCAGCCCGCACGCTGGGTCAGAGCAGTACTTC
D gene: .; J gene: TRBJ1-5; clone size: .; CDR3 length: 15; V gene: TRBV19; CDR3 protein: CASSIGDSTNQPQHF; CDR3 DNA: TGTGCCAGTAGTATTGGCGACAGCACGAATCAGCCCCAGCATTTT
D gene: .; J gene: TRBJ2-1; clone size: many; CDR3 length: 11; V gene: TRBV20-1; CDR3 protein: CSALRGNEQFF; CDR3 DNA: TGCAGTGCCCTCCGAGGGAATGAGCAGTTCTTC
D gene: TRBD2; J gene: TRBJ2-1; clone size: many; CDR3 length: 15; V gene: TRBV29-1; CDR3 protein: CSVGSLAGRGDEQFF; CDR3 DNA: TGCAGCGTTGGGTCGCTAGCGGGACGTGGGGATGAGCAGTTCTTC
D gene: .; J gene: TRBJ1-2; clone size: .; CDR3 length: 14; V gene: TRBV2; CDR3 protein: CASSIQGTYYGYTF; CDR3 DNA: TGTGCCAGCAGTATACAGGGAACTTACTATGGCTACACCTTC
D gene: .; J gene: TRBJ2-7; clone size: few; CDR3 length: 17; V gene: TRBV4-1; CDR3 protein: CASSHPILAHHYNEQYF; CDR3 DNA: TGCGCCAGCAGCCACCCCATCCTAGCGCATCACTACAATGAGCAGTACTTC
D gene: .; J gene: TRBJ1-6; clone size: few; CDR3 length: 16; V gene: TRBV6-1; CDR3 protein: CASIAVAGTYNSPLHF; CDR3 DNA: TGTGCCAGCATAGCGGTCGCCGGGACCTATAATTCACCCCTCCACTTT
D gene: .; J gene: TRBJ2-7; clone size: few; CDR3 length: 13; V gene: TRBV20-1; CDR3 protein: CSARRGGPYEQYF; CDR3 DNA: TGCAGTGCCAGGCGCGGAGGACCCTACGAGCAGTACTTC